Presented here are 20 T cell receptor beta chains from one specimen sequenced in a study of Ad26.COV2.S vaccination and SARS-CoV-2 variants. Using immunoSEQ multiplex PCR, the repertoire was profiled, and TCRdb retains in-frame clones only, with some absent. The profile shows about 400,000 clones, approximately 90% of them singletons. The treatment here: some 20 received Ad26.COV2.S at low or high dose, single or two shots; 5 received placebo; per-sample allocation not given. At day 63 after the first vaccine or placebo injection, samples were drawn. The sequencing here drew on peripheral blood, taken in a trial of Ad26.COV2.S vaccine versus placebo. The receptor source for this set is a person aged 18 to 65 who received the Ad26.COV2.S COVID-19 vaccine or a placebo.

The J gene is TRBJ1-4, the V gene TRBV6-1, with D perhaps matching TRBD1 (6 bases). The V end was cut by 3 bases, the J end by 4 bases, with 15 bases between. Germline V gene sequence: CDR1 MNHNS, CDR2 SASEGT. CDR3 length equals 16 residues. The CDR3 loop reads CASSETGTSGNEKLFF. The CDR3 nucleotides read TGTGCCAGCAGTGAGACTGGGACAAGCGGTAATGAAAAACTGTTTTTT.

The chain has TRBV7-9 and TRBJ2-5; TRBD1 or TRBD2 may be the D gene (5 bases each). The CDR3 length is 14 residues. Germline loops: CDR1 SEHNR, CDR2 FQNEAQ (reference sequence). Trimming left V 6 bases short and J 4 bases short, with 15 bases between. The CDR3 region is CASRLGTRPETQYF. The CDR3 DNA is TGTGCCAGCAGGCTCGGGACCCGCCCAGAGACCCAGTACTTC.

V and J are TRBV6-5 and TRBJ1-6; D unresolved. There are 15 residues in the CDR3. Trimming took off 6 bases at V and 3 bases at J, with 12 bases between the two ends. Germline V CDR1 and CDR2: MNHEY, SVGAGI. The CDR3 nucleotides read TGTGCCAGCAGAGCACGACGGAGCTATAATTCACCCCTCCACTTT. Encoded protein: CASRARRSYNSPLHF.

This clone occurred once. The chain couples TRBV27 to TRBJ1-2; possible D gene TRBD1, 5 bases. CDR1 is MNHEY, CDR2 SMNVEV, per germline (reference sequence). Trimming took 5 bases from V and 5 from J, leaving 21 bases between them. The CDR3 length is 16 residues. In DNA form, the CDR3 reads TGTGCCAGCAGTCCCCGTGGGCGGGGGATATTGTATGGCTACACCTTC. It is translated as CASSPRGRGILYGYTF.

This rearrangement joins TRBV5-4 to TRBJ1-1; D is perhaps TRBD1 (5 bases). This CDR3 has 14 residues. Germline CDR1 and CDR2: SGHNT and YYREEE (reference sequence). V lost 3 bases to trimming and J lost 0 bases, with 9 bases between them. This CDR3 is CASSSGLVNTEAFF. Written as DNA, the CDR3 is TGTGCCAGCAGCTCAGGGTTGGTGAACACTGAAGCTTTCTTT. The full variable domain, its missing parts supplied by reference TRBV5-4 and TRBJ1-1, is ETGVTQSPTHLIKTRGQQVTLRCSSQSGHNTVSWYQQALGQGPQFIFQYYREEENGRGNFPPRFSGLQFPNYSSELNVNALELDDSALYLCASSSGLVNTEAFFGQGTRLTVV.

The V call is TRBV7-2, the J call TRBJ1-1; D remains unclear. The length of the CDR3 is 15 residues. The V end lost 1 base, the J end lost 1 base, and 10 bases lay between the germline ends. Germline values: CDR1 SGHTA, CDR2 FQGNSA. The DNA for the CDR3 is TGTGCCAGCAGCTTAGAAGTCTCATCGAACACTGAAGCTTTCTTT. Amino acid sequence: CASSLEVSSNTEAFF. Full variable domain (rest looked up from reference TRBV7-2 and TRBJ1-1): GAGVSQSPSNKVTEKGKDVELRCDPISGHTALYWYRQSLGQGLEFLIYFQGNSAPDKSGLPSDRFSAERTGGSVSTLTIQRTQQEDSAVYLCASSLEVSSNTEAFFGQGTRLTVV.

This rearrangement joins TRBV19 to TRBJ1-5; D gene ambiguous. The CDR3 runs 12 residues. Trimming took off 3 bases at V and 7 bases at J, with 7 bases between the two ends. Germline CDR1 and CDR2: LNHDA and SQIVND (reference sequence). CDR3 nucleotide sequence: TGTGCCAGTAGTATTAAAGGGCAGCCCCAGCATTTT. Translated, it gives CASSIKGQPQHF.

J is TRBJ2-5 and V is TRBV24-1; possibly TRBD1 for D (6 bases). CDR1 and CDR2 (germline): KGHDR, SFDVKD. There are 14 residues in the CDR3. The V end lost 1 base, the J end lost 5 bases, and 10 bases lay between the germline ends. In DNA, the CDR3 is TGTGCCACCAGTGATTTCAACCAGGGGGAGACCCAGTACTTC. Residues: CATSDFNQGETQYF.

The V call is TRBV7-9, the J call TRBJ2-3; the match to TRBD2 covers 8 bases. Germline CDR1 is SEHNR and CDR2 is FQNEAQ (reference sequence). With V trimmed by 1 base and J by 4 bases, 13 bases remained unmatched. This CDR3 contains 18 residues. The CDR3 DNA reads TGTGCCAGCAGCTTAGGTGCTAGCGGGCGCCCTGGGGCAGATACGCAGTATTTT. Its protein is CASSLGASGRPGADTQYF.

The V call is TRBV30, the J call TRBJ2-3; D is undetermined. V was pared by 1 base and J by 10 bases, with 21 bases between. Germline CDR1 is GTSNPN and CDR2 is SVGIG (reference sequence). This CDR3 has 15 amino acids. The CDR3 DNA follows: TGTGCCTGGAGTGGAACCAGATTCGGCATGGGGTCGCAGTATTTT. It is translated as CAWSGTRFGMGSQYF.

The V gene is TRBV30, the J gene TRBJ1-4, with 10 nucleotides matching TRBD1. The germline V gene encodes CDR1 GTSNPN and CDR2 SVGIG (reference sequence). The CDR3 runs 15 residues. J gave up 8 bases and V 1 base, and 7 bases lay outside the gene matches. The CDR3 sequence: CAWSGDRGDVEKLFF. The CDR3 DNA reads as TGTGCCTGGAGTGGGGACAGGGGCGACGTCGAAAAACTGTTTTTT. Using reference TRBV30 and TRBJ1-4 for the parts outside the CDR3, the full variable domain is SQTIHQWPATLVQPVGSPLSLECTVEGTSNPNLYWYRQAAGRGLQLLFYSVGIGQISSEVPQNLSASRPQDRQFILSSKKLLLSDSGFYLCAWSGDRGDVEKLFFGSGTQLSVL.

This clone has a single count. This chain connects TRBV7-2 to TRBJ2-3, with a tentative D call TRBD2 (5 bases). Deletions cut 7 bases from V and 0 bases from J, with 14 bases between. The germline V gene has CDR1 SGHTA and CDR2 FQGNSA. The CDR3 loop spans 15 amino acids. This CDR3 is CASTRGAASTDTQYF. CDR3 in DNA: TGTGCCAGCACCCGGGGAGCAGCTAGCACAGATACGCAGTATTTT.

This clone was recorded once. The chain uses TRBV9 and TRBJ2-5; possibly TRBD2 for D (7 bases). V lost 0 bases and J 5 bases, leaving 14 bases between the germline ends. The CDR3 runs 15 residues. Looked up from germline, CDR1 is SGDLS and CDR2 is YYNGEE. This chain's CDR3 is CASSVDRGAGETQYF. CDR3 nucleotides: TGTGCCAGCAGCGTAGATCGGGGGGCCGGTGAGACCCAGTACTTC.

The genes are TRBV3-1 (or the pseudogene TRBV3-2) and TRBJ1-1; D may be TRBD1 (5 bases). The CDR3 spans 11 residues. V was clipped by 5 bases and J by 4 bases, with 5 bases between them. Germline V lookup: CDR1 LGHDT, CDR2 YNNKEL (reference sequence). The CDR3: CASSRGTEAFF. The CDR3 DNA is TGTGCCAGCAGCAGGGGCACTGAAGCTTTCTTT.

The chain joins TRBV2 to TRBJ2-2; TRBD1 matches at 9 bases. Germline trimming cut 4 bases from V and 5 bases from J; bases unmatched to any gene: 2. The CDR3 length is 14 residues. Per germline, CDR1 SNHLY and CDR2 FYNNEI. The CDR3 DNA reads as TGTGCCAGCAGTGGGACAGGGGTGACCGGGGAGCTGTTTTTT. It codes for CASSGTGVTGELFF.

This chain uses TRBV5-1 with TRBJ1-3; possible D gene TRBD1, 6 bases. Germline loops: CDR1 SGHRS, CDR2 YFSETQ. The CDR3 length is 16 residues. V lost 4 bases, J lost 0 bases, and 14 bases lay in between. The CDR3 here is CASSVRQVNSGNTIYF. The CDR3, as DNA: TGCGCCAGCAGCGTCCGACAGGTTAACTCTGGAAACACCATATATTTT.

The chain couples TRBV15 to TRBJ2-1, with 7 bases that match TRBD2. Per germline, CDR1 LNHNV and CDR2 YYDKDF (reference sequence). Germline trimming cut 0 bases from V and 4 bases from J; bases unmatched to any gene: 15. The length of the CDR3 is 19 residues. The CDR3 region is CATSRDPLASSGPYNEQFF. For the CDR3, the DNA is TGTGCCACCAGCAGAGATCCATTGGCCTCTAGCGGACCATACAATGAGCAGTTCTTC.

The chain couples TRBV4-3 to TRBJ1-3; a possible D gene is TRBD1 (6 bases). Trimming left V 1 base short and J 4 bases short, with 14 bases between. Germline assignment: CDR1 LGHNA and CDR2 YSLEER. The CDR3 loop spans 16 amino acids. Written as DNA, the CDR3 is TGCGCCAGCAGCCAAGCGGGGGCAGGGAGAGGAAACACCATATATTTT. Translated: CASSQAGAGRGNTIYF.

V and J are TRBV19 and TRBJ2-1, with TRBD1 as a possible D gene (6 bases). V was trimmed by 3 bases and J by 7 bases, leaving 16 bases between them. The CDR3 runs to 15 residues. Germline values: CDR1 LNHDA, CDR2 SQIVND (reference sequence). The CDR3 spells CASSISWGLVNEQFF. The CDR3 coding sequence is TGTGCCAGTAGTATTTCGTGGGGGCTAGTGAATGAGCAGTTCTTC. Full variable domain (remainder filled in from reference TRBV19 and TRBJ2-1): DGGITQSPKYLFRKEGQNVTLSCEQNLNHDAMYWYRQDPGQGLRLIYYSQIVNDFQKGDIAEGYSVSREKKESFPLTVTSAQKNPTAFYLCASSISWGLVNEQFFGPGTRLTVL.

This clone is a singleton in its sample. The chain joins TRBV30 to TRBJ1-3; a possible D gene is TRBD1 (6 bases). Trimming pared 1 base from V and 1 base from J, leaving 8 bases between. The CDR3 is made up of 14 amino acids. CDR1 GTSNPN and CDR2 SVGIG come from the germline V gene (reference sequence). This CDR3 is CAWSERGSGNTIYF. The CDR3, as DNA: TGTGCCTGGAGTGAGAGGGGGTCTGGAAACACCATATATTTT.